The 27 T cell receptor beta chains presented below share a single source sample, sequenced in a study of T cell changes during pregnancy in multiple sclerosis. Method: immunoSEQ multiplex PCR; TCRdb's copy keeps in-frame clones and lacks some. This sample has tens of thousands of clones, with approximately 93% found just once. This specimen was CD8+ T cells from peripheral blood mononuclear cells, taken in the second trimester of pregnancy. The receptors were sampled from a female donor with multiple sclerosis, enrolled in a pregnancy study.

V is TRBV7-9 and J is TRBJ2-7, with D perhaps TRBD2 (5 bases). Germline V gene sequence: CDR1 SEHNR, CDR2 FQNEAQ (reference sequence). This CDR3 is 12 amino acids long. V was cut by 8 bases and J by 0 bases, with 8 bases left in between. The CDR3 bases are TGTGCCAGCGAAGCGGCCTCCTACGAGCAGTACTTC. It translates to CASEAASYEQYF.

For the CDR3, the DNA is TGTGCCAGCAGTTCGCGTCGGACAGGTGAAAAACTGTTTTTT. Its translation is CASSSRRTGEKLFF. The genes are TRBV6-5 and TRBJ1-4; 7 bases agree with TRBD1. The V gene's germline CDR1 is MNHEY and CDR2 SVGAGI. V shed 4 bases, J shed 7 bases, and the junction held 6 bases outside the gene matches. This CDR3 comprises 14 residues.

The genes are TRBV27 and TRBJ1-1, with no clear D. CDR1 is MNHEY and CDR2 is SMNVEV in the germline V gene (reference sequence). The CDR3 totals 15 residues. V gave up 1 base and J gave up 4 bases, with 13 bases separating them. The CDR3 loop reads CASSLLGGQLTEAFF. The CDR3 bases are TGTGCCAGCAGTTTATTGGGTGGGCAGCTCACTGAAGCTTTCTTT.

This sequence joins TRBV29-1 and TRBJ2-1; 13 nucleotides align to TRBD2. CDR1 and CDR2 (germline): SQVTM, ANQGSEA. V dropped 6 bases and J dropped 13; count of bases not matched to a gene: 6. This CDR3 contains 12 residues. The CDR3 coding sequence is TGCAGCGTGGAACTAGCGGGAGGGGACCAGTTCTTC. The encoded protein is CSVELAGGDQFF.

This chain joins TRBV6-5 and TRBJ1-2, with 9 bases that match TRBD1. The CDR3 contains 13 residues. Germline lookup yields CDR1 MNHEY and CDR2 SVGAGI. V gave up 5 bases and J gave up 8 bases; unmatched junction bases: 6. CDR3 nucleotides: TGTGCCAGCAGTCAGGGACAGGGAAAAGGCTACACCTTC. It specifies CASSQGQGKGYTF.

The chain combines TRBV4-1 with TRBJ2-7, with 10 bases matching TRBD1. With 4 bases clipped from V and 2 bases from J, the junction kept 2 bases outside the gene matches. CDR1 is MGHRA, CDR2 YSYEKL, per germline. There are 14 residues in the CDR3. The CDR3 nucleotides read TGCGCCAGCAGCCCGGGGACAGGGGCCTACGAGCAGTACTTC. Protein: CASSPGTGAYEQYF.

The chain is built from TRBV19 and TRBJ1-1; D call uncertain. This CDR3 comprises 12 residues. Germline-derived CDR1 and CDR2 are LNHDA and SQIVND (reference sequence). Trimming cost V 7 bases and J 4 bases, with 10 bases left between them. In DNA form, the CDR3 reads TGTGCCAGTACCCTCGGTACCACTGAAGCTTTCTTT. This sequence encodes CASTLGTTEAFF.

The genes are TRBV27 and TRBJ1-2; 8 bases are shared with TRBD1. The CDR3 has 15 residues. CDR1 and CDR2 (germline): MNHEY, SMNVEV (reference sequence). Trimming took 3 bases from V and 5 from J; bases not matched to a gene: 8. CDR3 bases: TGTGCCAGCAGTTTGGGTAGGACAGGGTATTATGGCTACACCTTC. Its protein product is CASSLGRTGYYGYTF.

The rearrangement uses TRBV5-8 and TRBJ2-7, with 7 bases matching TRBD2. This CDR3 comprises 17 residues. CDR1 and CDR2 (germline): SGHTS, YDEGEE. V trimming: 0 bases; J trimming: 2 bases; junction bases outside the gene matches: 11. CDR3 sequence: CASSLGSVASGPYEQYF. DNA for the CDR3: TGTGCCAGCAGCTTGGGATCTGTCGCTAGCGGTCCCTACGAGCAGTACTTC.

The chain uses TRBV13 and TRBJ2-7, with 14 bases fitting TRBD2. The CDR3 consists of 18 residues. J lost 6 bases, V lost 5 bases, and 15 bases had no gene match. Germline V gives CDR1 PRHDT, CDR2 FYEKMQ (reference sequence). Written as DNA, the CDR3 is TGTGCCAGCAGCCCTACAGGAGACACCGGGACTAGCGGGAGCGAGCAGTACTTC. Translated: CASSPTGDTGTSGSEQYF. The complete variable domain, with remaining parts taken from reference TRBV13 and TRBJ2-7, reads AAGVIQSPRHLIKEKRETATLKCYPIPRHDTVYWYQQGPGQDPQFLISFYEKMQSDKGSIPDRFSAQQFSDYHSELNMSSLELGDSALYFCASSPTGDTGTSGSEQYFGPGTRLTVT.

This chain joins TRBV6-6 and TRBJ2-2; D is perhaps TRBD1 (6 bases). Germline V gene lookup returns CDR1 MNHNY and CDR2 SVGAGI (reference sequence). The CDR3 consists of 15 residues. Trimming cost V 6 bases and J 5 bases, with 16 bases left between them. The CDR3 is CASRLPGQATGELFF. Written as DNA, the CDR3 is TGTGCCAGCAGGCTTCCGGGACAAGCAACCGGGGAGCTGTTTTTT.

The chain is built from TRBV9 and TRBJ2-7; 8 bases map to TRBD2. The germline gives CDR1 SGDLS, CDR2 YYNGEE. CDR3 length: 14 residues. The ends lost 4 bases at V and 5 bases at J; junction bases unmatched: 8. For the CDR3, the DNA is TGTGCCAGCAGCCCGGGGGGGAGCGCCCACGAGCAGTACTTC. Its translation: CASSPGGSAHEQYF.

The V call is TRBV9, the J call TRBJ2-1; tentative D call: TRBD2 (6 bases). V was trimmed by 4 bases and J by 8 bases, leaving 10 bases between them. The CDR3 totals 12 residues. Germline V gene sequence: CDR1 SGDLS, CDR2 YYNGEE. CDR3 coding DNA: TGTGCCAGCAGCCCACGCGGGGATGAGCAGTTCTTC. Protein sequence: CASSPRGDEQFF.

The chain combines TRBV10-1 with TRBJ1-4; the D gene is possibly TRBD1 (5 bases). Germline-derived CDR1 and CDR2 are WNHNN and SYGVQD (reference sequence). V shed 10 bases and J shed 0 bases, with 21 bases lying between them. The CDR3 sequence is 17 residues long. The CDR3 DNA reads TGCGCCACTTATGACAGTCCTACAAGTGCAACTAATGAAAAACTGTTTTTT. Protein: CATYDSPTSATNEKLFF.

The chain carries TRBV27 and TRBJ1-1; 10 bases agree with TRBD1. Losses at the gene ends were 6 bases for V and 1 base for J; bases not matched to a gene: 2. The germline V gene has CDR1 MNHEY and CDR2 SMNVEV (reference sequence). CDR3 length: 14 amino acids. CDR3 DNA: TGTGCCAGCAGCTGGACAGGGGGGAACACTGAAGCTTTCTTT. Its protein is CASSWTGGNTEAFF.

This rearrangement joins TRBV29-1 to TRBJ2-5, with 13 bases that match TRBD2. Germline values: CDR1 SQVTM, CDR2 ANQGSEA. J lost 5 bases, V lost 8 bases, and 8 bases had no gene match. This CDR3 region has 14 residues. This CDR3 reads CSYPGTSGTETQYF. In nucleotides, the CDR3 is TGCAGCTACCCCGGGACTAGCGGGACGGAGACCCAGTACTTC.

This clone came up once. This sample includes further DNA sequences coding for the same CDR3. The chain joins TRBV19 to TRBJ2-7, with D possibly TRBD2 on 5 matching bases. This CDR3 contains 14 residues. Germline values: CDR1 LNHDA, CDR2 SQIVND (reference sequence). V was trimmed by 4 bases and J by 4 bases, leaving 14 bases between them. This chain's CDR3 is CASSTTGKGYEQYF. CDR3 DNA: TGTGCCAGTAGTACCACCGGGAAGGGTTACGAGCAGTACTTC.

The V gene is TRBV5-1, the J gene TRBJ2-7; 10 bases map to TRBD2. Germline loops: CDR1 SGHRS, CDR2 YFSETQ. The CDR3 spans 14 residues. The V and J ends lost 5 bases and 2 bases, in that order; junction bases with no gene match: 4. The CDR3 is CASRVAGGAYEQYF. The CDR3 region has the DNA TGCGCCAGCAGGGTAGCGGGAGGTGCCTACGAGCAGTACTTC.

The chain carries TRBV25-1 and TRBJ2-7, with 8 bases fitting TRBD2. Germline V gene lookup returns CDR1 MGHDK and CDR2 SYGVNS. The CDR3 extends over 13 amino acids. With 7 bases clipped from V and 2 bases from J, the junction kept 4 bases outside the gene matches. CDR3 DNA sequence: TGTGCCAGCACCTCCGGGGGGGCCTACGAGCAGTACTTC. As protein: CASTSGGAYEQYF.

The gene calls are TRBV7-6 and TRBJ1-1; maybe TRBD1 (6 bases). The CDR3 spans 14 residues. Germline CDR1 is SGHVS and CDR2 is FNYEAQ. V was cut by 0 bases and J by 4 bases, with 9 bases left in between. CDR3 bases: TGTGCCAGCAGCTTAGCAAAAGGGGGCACTGAAGCTTTCTTT. It codes for CASSLAKGGTEAFF.

The rearrangement joins TRBV5-1 to TRBJ1-2; 9 bases are shared with TRBD1. Looked up from germline, CDR1 is SGHRS and CDR2 is YFSETQ. V shed 4 bases, J shed 7 bases, and the junction held 8 bases outside the gene matches. The CDR3 runs 14 residues. The CDR3 sequence: CASSGWGQGSGYTF. The CDR3, as DNA: TGCGCCAGCAGCGGGTGGGGACAGGGCTCTGGCTACACCTTC.

This rearrangement joins TRBV25-1 to TRBJ2-2, with D tentatively TRBD2 (5 bases). This CDR3 has 14 amino acids. Deletions cut 3 bases from V and 6 bases from J, with 11 bases between. Germline V lookup: CDR1 MGHDK, CDR2 SYGVNS. CDR3 loop: CASSDYGGSGELFF. CDR3 DNA sequence: TGTGCCAGCAGTGATTACGGCGGGTCCGGGGAGCTGTTTTTT.

The J gene is TRBJ1-1, the V gene TRBV29-1; 7 nucleotides align to TRBD1. V gave up 7 bases and J gave up 0 bases; unmatched junction bases: 2. The CDR3 contains 12 residues. The germline CDR1 and CDR2 sequences are SQVTM and ANQGSEA. As DNA, the CDR3 is TGCAGCGCCAGGGGGATGAACACTGAAGCTTTCTTT. Translating it yields CSARGMNTEAFF.

Comment on this clone: An end of the junction does not agree with germline; a read error may underlie this. Other DNA sequences within the sample encode an identical CDR3. The gene calls are TRBV14 and TRBJ1-5; no reliable D call. The germline V gene encodes CDR1 SGHDN and CDR2 FVKESK. This CDR3 comprises 14 residues. The DNA of the CDR3 is TGTGCTAGCAGCCAAGTATTGCTCAGACAGCCCCAGCATTTT. It codes for CASSQVLLRQPQHF.

This sequence joins TRBV5-4 and TRBJ2-1, with 12 bases matching TRBD2. The J segment lost 4 bases and the V segment lost 4 bases, leaving 3 bases of the junction unmatched. Germline V CDR1 and CDR2: SGHNT, YYREEE (reference sequence). CDR3 size: 15 residues. As DNA, the CDR3 is TGTGCCAGCAGCCTAGGACTAGCGGGATACAATGAGCAGTTCTTC. Its protein product is CASSLGLAGYNEQFF.

The V and J genes are TRBV9 and TRBJ2-7, with D perhaps TRBD1 (7 bases). Germline assignment: CDR1 SGDLS and CDR2 YYNGEE. Trimming shortened V by 4 bases and J by 3 bases, and 17 bases separated the two germline ends. This CDR3 contains 15 residues. The CDR3 DNA sequence: TGTGCCAGCAGCCCCCGCGGGACAGAGTACTACGAGCAGTACTTC. Its translation: CASSPRGTEYYEQYF.

The V and J genes are TRBV7-9 and TRBJ1-2; perhaps TRBD1 as D (6 bases). This CDR3 has 14 amino acids. Trimming left V 5 bases short and J 3 bases short, with 13 bases between. Germline V gene lookup returns CDR1 SEHNR and CDR2 FQNEAQ (reference sequence). CDR3 protein: CASSLTGSDYGYTF. The CDR3 DNA follows: TGTGCCAGCAGCCTTACAGGGTCGGACTATGGCTACACCTTC. The whole variable domain, remainder taken from reference TRBV7-9 and TRBJ1-2, is DTGVSQNPRHKITKRGQNVTFRCDPISEHNRLYWYRQTLGQGPEFLTYFQNEAQLEKSRLLSDRFSAERPKGSFSTLEIQRTEQGDSAMYLCASSLTGSDYGYTFGSGTRLTVV.